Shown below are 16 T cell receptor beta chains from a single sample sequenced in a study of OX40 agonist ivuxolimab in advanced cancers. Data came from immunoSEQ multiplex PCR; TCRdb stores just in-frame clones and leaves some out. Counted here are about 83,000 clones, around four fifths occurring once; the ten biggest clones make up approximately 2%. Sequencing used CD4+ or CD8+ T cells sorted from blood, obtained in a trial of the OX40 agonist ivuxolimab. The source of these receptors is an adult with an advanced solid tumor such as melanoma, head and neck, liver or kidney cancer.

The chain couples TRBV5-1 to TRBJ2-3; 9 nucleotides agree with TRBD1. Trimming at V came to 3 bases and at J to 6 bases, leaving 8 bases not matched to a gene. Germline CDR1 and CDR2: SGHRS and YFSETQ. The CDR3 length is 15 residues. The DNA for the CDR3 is TGCGCCAGCAGCTCCCGACAGGGGGGAATGGATACGCAGTATTTT. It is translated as CASSSRQGGMDTQYF.

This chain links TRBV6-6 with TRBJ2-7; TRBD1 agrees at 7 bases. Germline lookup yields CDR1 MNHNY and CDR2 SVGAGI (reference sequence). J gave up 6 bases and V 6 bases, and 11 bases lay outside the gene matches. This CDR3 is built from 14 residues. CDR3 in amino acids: CASRTGTAALEQYF. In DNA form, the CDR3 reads TGTGCCAGCAGGACCGGGACAGCCGCCCTCGAGCAGTACTTC.

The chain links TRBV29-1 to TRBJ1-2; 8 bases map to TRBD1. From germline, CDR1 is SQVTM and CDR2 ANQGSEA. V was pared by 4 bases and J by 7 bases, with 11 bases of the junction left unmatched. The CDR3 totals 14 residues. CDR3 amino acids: CSVVPYRQGAGYTF. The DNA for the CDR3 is TGCAGCGTTGTTCCCTATAGGCAGGGGGCTGGCTACACCTTC.

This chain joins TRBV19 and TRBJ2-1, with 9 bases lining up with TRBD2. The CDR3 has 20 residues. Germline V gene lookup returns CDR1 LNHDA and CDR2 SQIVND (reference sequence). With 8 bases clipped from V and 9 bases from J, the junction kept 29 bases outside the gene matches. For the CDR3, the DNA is TGTGCCAGTCGGACTACAGCCATTCTCCCCGGGACTAGCTTTTGGACTGAGCAGTTCTTC. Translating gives CASRTTAILPGTSFWTEQFF.

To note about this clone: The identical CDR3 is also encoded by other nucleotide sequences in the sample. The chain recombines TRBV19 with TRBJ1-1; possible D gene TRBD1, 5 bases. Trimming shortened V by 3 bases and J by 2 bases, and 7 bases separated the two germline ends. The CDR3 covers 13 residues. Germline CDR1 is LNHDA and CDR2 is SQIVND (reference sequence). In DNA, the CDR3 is TGTGCCAGTAGTATCCGGACAAACACTGAAGCTTTCTTT. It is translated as CASSIRTNTEAFF.

CDR3 residues: CSVGEGGNQPQHF. DNA of the CDR3: TGCAGCGTGGGGGAAGGCGGCAATCAGCCCCAGCATTTT. The chain links TRBV29-1 to TRBJ1-5; TRBD1 is a possible D gene (5 bases). CDR1 is SQVTM, CDR2 ANQGSEA, per germline. V gave up 6 bases and J gave up 2 bases, with 11 bases separating them. The CDR3 is made up of 13 amino acids.

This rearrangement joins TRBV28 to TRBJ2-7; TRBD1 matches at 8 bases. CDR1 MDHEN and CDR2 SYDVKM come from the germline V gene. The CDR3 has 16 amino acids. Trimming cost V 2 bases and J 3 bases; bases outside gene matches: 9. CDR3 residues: CASSLVSGTGLYEQYF. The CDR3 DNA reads TGTGCCAGCAGTTTAGTTTCTGGGACAGGACTCTACGAGCAGTACTTC.

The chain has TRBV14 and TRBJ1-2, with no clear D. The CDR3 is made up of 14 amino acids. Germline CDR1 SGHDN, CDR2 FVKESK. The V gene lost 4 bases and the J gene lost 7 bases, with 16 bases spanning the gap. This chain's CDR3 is CASSRRGARAGYTF. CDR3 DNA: TGTGCCAGCAGCCGCCGGGGAGCTAGGGCTGGCTACACCTTC.

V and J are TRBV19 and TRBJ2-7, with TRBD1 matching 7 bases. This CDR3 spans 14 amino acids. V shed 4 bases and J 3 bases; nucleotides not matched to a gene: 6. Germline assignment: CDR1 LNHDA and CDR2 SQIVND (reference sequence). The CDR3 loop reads CASSSFRDSYEQYF. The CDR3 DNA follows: TGTGCCAGTAGTAGTTTCCGGGACAGCTACGAGCAGTACTTC.

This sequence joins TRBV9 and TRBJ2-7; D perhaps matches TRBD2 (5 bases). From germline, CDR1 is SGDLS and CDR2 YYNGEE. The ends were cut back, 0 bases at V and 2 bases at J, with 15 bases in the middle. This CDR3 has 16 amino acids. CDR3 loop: CASSVGSSLRAYEQYF. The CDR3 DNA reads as TGTGCCAGCAGCGTAGGGAGTAGTCTGAGGGCCTACGAGCAGTACTTC.

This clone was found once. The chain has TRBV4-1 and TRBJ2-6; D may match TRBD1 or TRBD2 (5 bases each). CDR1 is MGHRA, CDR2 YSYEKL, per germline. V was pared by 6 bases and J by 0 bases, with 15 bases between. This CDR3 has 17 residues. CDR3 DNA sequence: TGCGCCAGCAGTCGGGACGGAGTCAACTCTGGGGCCAACGTCCTGACTTTC. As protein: CASSRDGVNSGANVLTF.

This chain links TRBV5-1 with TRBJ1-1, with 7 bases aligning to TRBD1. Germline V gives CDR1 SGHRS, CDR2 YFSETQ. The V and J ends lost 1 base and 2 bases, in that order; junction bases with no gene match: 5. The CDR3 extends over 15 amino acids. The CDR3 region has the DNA TGCGCCAGCAGCTTGAATGGAGGGGGCAACACTGAAGCTTTCTTT. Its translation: CASSLNGGGNTEAFF.

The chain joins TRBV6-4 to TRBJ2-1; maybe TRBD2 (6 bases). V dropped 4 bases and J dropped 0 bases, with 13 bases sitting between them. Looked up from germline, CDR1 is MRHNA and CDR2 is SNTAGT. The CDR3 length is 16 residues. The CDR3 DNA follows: TGTGCCAGCAGTGTTCGGGGGTTGAGCTCCTACAATGAGCAGTTCTTC. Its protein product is CASSVRGLSSYNEQFF.

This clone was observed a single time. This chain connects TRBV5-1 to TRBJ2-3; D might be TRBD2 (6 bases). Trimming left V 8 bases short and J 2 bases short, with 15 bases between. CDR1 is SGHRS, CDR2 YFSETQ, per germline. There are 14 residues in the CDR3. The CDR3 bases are TGCGCCAGTCAACGAGGAGGGGACACAGATACGCAGTATTTT. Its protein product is CASQRGGDTDTQYF.

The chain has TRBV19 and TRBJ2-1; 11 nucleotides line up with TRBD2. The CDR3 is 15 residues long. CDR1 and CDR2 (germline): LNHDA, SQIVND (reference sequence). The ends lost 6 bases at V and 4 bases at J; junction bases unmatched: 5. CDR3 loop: CASSPIAGGYNEQFF. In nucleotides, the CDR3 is TGTGCCAGTAGCCCCATAGCGGGGGGGTACAATGAGCAGTTCTTC. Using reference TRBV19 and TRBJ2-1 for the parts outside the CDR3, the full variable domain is DGGITQSPKYLFRKEGQNVTLSCEQNLNHDAMYWYRQDPGQGLRLIYYSQIVNDFQKGDIAEGYSVSREKKESFPLTVTSAQKNPTAFYLCASSPIAGGYNEQFFGPGTRLTVL.

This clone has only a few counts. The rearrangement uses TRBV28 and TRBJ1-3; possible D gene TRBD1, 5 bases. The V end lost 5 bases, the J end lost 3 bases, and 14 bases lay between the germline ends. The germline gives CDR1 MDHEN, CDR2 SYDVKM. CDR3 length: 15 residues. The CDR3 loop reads CASSLGGEGGNTIYF. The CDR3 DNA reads TGTGCCAGCAGTCTCGGGGGGGAAGGTGGAAACACCATATATTTT.